The rows below give T cell receptor beta chains drawn from one sample of a study of blood T cell repertoires in COVID-19. The assay was immunoSEQ multiplex PCR, and TCRdb's table has in-frame clones only and misses some. The repertoire holds around 480,000 clones, with 75% to 90% as singletons. Sequenced input: PBMCs or T cells enriched from blood (not recorded which). These receptors were taken from a young woman who had recovered from COVID-19. Each CDR3 is given with its conserved first and last residue. A D gene is named only where the DNA matches it firmly. Clone size is stated in some rows and not others, as once, few, many or a class when expanded.

cdr3_aa cdr3_nt clone_size v_call d_call j_call
CASSRRAGNQPQHF TGTGCCAGCAGCCGGCGGGCAGGAAATCAGCCCCAGCATTTT . TRBV2 . TRBJ1-5
CASSLSGGYNEQFF TGTGCCAGCAGCTTAAGCGGGGGTTACAATGAGCAGTTCTTC . TRBV11-3 TRBD2 TRBJ2-1
CASSPTGGDEQFF TGTGCCAGCAGCCCGACAGGGGGAGATGAGCAGTTCTTC . TRBV28 TRBD1 TRBJ2-1
CASSQRQANEKLFF TGTGCCAGCAGTCAACGACAGGCGAATGAAAAACTGTTTTTT . TRBV6-5 . TRBJ1-4
CSALQGYGYTF TGCAGCGCCCTTCAGGGGTATGGCTACACCTTC . TRBV29-1 . TRBJ1-2
CASSPGISRGNTIYF TGTGCCAGCTCTCCGGGAATATCGAGAGGAAACACCATATATTTT . TRBV18 . TRBJ1-3
CASSLLSGGQKTQYF TGTGCCAGCAGCTTGTTGAGCGGGGGGCAGAAGACCCAGTACTTC once TRBV5-5 TRBD2 TRBJ2-5
CASSSSGANYNEQFF TGCGCCAGCAGCTCTAGCGGGGCGAACTACAATGAGCAGTTCTTC . TRBV5-1 TRBD2 TRBJ2-1
CASSSGTGELFF TGTGCCAGCAGTTCAGGGACAGGGGAGCTGTTTTTT . TRBV28 . TRBJ2-2
CSGTGSITDTQYF TGCAGCGGTACCGGGTCAATCACAGATACGCAGTATTTT . TRBV29-1 . TRBJ2-3
CASSDRGRETEAFF TGCGCCAGCAGCGACAGGGGGCGCGAAACTGAAGCTTTCTTT . TRBV5-1 TRBD1 TRBJ1-1
CASRSGQVSREQYF TGTGCCAGCAGGTCGGGACAGGTCTCTCGCGAGCAGTACTTC . TRBV11-2 TRBD1 TRBJ2-7
CASSPGRGHSNQPQHF TGTGCCAGCAGCCCTGGGAGGGGTCATAGCAATCAGCCCCAGCATTTT . TRBV21-1 . TRBJ1-5
CASGLFLQGTDTQYF TGTGCTAGTGGTCTCTTCCTCCAGGGCACAGATACGCAGTATTTT . TRBV12-5 . TRBJ2-3
CASSTDTEAFF TGTGCCAGCAGTACTGACACTGAAGCTTTCTTT . TRBV28 . TRBJ1-1
CASSVGQPNTEAFF TGTGCCAGCAGCGTAGGACAGCCGAACACTGAAGCTTTCTTT . TRBV9 . TRBJ1-1
CASRETQGAYTEAFF TGTGCCAGCAGGGAAACACAGGGGGCGTACACTGAAGCTTTCTTT once TRBV7-9 TRBD1 TRBJ1-1
CASSESSSYEQYF TGCGCCAGCAGTGAGTCTTCGTCCTACGAGCAGTACTTC . TRBV10-1 . TRBJ2-7
CASSPTGVHLNTGELFF TGTGCCAGCAGCCCAACAGGGGTCCACTTGAACACCGGGGAGCTGTTTTTT . TRBV5-8 TRBD1 TRBJ2-2
CASSGGVAYEQYF TGTGCCAGCAGCGGGGGGGTCGCCTACGAGCAGTACTTC . TRBV12-3/TRBV12-4 TRBD2 TRBJ2-7
CASSPQFDRGADTQYF TGTGCCAGCAGCCCTCAATTCGACAGGGGGGCAGATACGCAGTATTTT . TRBV13 TRBD1 TRBJ2-3
CASSQERGYSYNEQFF TGTGCCAGCAGCCAAGAAAGGGGGTACTCCTACAATGAGCAGTTCTTC once TRBV3-1/TRBV3-2 . TRBJ2-1
CASSLHTGADTQYF TGTGCCAGCTCACTGCACACGGGGGCAGATACGCAGTATTTT . TRBV18 . TRBJ2-3
CASTLAGDEDTQYF TGTGCCAGCACCCTAGCGGGGGATGAAGATACGCAGTATTTT . TRBV2 TRBD2 TRBJ2-3
CASSPLGGGARPYF TGTGCCAGCAGTCCCCTCGGCGGGGGGGCTAGACCTTACTTC . TRBV27 TRBD2 TRBJ2-4
CASSTRWGDRSPLHF TGTGCCAGCAGTACAAGGTGGGGGGATCGGTCACCCCTCCACTTT many TRBV2 . TRBJ1-6
CATSRDRTVNTEAFF TGTGCCACCAGCAGAGATAGGACAGTGAACACTGAAGCTTTCTTT few TRBV15 . TRBJ1-1
CAWSFGQGNQPQHF TGTGCCTGGAGTTTTGGGCAGGGGAATCAGCCCCAGCATTTT few TRBV30 . TRBJ1-5
CASSSTGEQPQHF TGTGCCAGCAGCTCTACAGGGGAACAGCCCCAGCATTTT . TRBV7-9 TRBD1 TRBJ1-5
CATSQRDNEQFF TGTGCCACCAGCCAGCGGGACAATGAGCAGTTCTTC . TRBV24-1 . TRBJ2-1
CASSSLGVFEQYF TGTGCCAGCAGCTCCCTCGGGGTCTTTGAGCAGTACTTC . TRBV7-8 . TRBJ2-7
CASSFGRIISYEQYF TGTGCCAGCAGCTTCGGCAGGATCATCTCCTACGAGCAGTACTTC . TRBV11-2 . TRBJ2-7
CASSPSNEDEAFF TGTGCCAGCTCACCGAGCAACGAGGATGAAGCTTTCTTT few TRBV18 . TRBJ1-1
CASSSGTSSRVASTDTQYF TGTGCCAGCAGCTCCGGGACTAGCTCTAGGGTAGCTAGCACAGATACGCAGTATTTT . TRBV7-6 TRBD2 TRBJ2-3
CASSLPLAGVSTDTQYF TGTGCCAGCAGCTTGCCCCTAGCGGGGGTTAGCACAGATACGCAGTATTTT . TRBV5-4 TRBD2 TRBJ2-3
CASLGRTAGNTIYF TGTGCCAGCCTGGGTAGGACAGCTGGAAACACCATATATTTT . TRBV2 . TRBJ1-3
CASSPPGLGYQETQYF TGTGCCAGCAGCCCACCGGGACTAGGGTACCAAGAGACCCAGTACTTC . TRBV27 TRBD2 TRBJ2-5
CSVQGMNTEAFF TGCAGCGTTCAGGGCATGAACACTGAAGCTTTCTTT . TRBV29-1 . TRBJ1-1
CASSDRPESSEQFF TGTGCCAGCAGTGATAGGCCGGAGAGTAGTGAGCAGTTCTTC . TRBV2 . TRBJ2-1
CASSYGRETQYF TGTGCCAGCAGTTACGGCCGGGAGACGCAGTATTTT . TRBV6-6 . TRBJ2-3
CASSLSSGVFANTEAFF TGTGCCAGCAGTTTATCCTCAGGGGTTTTTGCGAACACTGAAGCTTTCTTT . TRBV27 . TRBJ1-1
CASSLQAMNTEAFF TGTGCCAGCAGCTTGCAGGCCATGAACACTGAAGCTTTCTTT . TRBV5-8 . TRBJ1-1
CSASDPQGETEAFF TGCAGTGCTAGTGACCCGCAGGGGGAGACTGAAGCTTTCTTT once TRBV20-1 TRBD1 TRBJ1-1
CATSYTGSNVPSAFLEAFF TGTGCCACCAGCTACACAGGGTCGAACGTGCCCTCGGCCTTCCTTGAAGCTTTCTTT . TRBV15 . TRBJ1-1
CAWRLQRGGGPDTQYF TGTGCCTGGAGACTCCAGCGGGGAGGGGGGCCAGATACGCAGTATTTT . TRBV30 . TRBJ2-3
CASSADSHNQPQHF TGTGCCAGCAGCGCGGACAGCCACAATCAGCCCCAGCATTTT . TRBV11-2 . TRBJ1-5
CASSFRESGEQYF TGTGCCAGCAGCTTCCGGGAGTCTGGGGAGCAGTACTTC . TRBV7-2 . TRBJ2-7
CSVVEGGTEAFF TGCAGCGTTGTGGAGGGGGGGACTGAAGCTTTCTTT . TRBV29-1 . TRBJ1-1
CASSQGTGQETQYF TGTGCCAGCAGCCAAGGGACAGGGCAAGAGACCCAGTACTTC . TRBV7-9 TRBD1 TRBJ2-5
CASSYQQGMNTEAFF TGTGCCAGCAGTTACCAACAGGGTATGAACACTGAAGCTTTCTTT . TRBV7-9 . TRBJ1-1
CASRRSYNEKLFF TGTGCCAGCAGAAGGAGTTACAATGAAAAACTGTTTTTT . TRBV6-5 . TRBJ1-4
CASSTHRGILENTIYF TGTGCCAGTAGTACCCACAGGGGGATTTTGGAAAACACCATATATTTT . TRBV19 TRBD1 TRBJ1-3
CATSRYRGGNGYTF TGTGCCACCAGCAGATACAGGGGTGGGAATGGCTACACCTTC . TRBV15 TRBD1 TRBJ1-2
CASQSQGAYNEQFF TGTGCCAGTCAATCCCAGGGGGCGTACAATGAGCAGTTCTTC once TRBV19 TRBD1 TRBJ2-1
CAWTRLRDSPRYTF TGTGCCTGGACCCGGCTCCGGGACAGCCCTCGCTACACCTTC . TRBV30 TRBD1 TRBJ1-2
CASSRVGPDTQYF TGTGCCAGCAGCCGAGTGGGCCCAGATACGCAGTATTTT once TRBV7-2 . TRBJ2-3